What follows are 6 T cell receptor beta chains derived from one specimen sequenced in a study of T cells in Graves' hyperthyroidism and ophthalmopathy. Amplified TCR beta CDR3 regions came from RNA transcripts. The primer set for the first-round RT-PCR of the TCR CDR3 was HTBI. A single record per CDR3 protein comes from TCRdb applying MiXCR to the multiplex PCR reads. The table shows approximately 300,000 distinct CDR3 sequences, with around a sixth occurring only once. Sequencing was carried out using blood. The receptors were sampled from a young man with Graves' hyperthyroidism.

This clonotype came up a few times. This chain joins TRBV19 and TRBJ2-1; TRBD2 matches 8 bases. Per the germline V gene, CDR1 is LNHDA and CDR2 is SQIVND (reference sequence). The trim removed 5 bases at V and 12 bases at J, leaving 12 bases unmatched. The CDR3 has 14 residues. The CDR3 nucleotides are TGTGCCAGTAGTTTCAGCGGGAGCCCTCCGGGGCAGTTCTTC. Protein sequence: CASSFSGSPPGQFF.

The chain recombines TRBV20-1 with TRBJ2-4, with a possible D match to TRBD2 (5 bases). Trimming pared 5 bases from V and 3 bases from J, leaving 20 bases between. The germline V gene encodes CDR1 DFQATT and CDR2 SNEGSKA (reference sequence). The length of the CDR3 is 16 residues. The CDR3 coding sequence is TGCAGTGCTCCCGCCTCCCGGGGTTGGGACAAAAACATTCAGTACTTC. It specifies CSAPASRGWDKNIQYF.

A few counts support this clonotype. The chain recombines TRBV5-1 with TRBJ1-2; 7 positions agree with TRBD1. CDR3 length: 14 residues. CDR1 is SGHRS and CDR2 is YFSETQ in the germline V gene. After removal of 5 bases from V and 6 bases from J, the junction contained 10 bases not matched to a gene. CDR3 sequence: CASSRQGGVDGYTF. CDR3 DNA: TGCGCCAGCAGTCGACAGGGTGGAGTTGATGGCTACACCTTC.

This clonotype was counted many times. This chain links TRBV5-1 with TRBJ2-3, with D maybe TRBD2 (5 bases). Germline V gives CDR1 SGHRS, CDR2 YFSETQ. V was pared by 0 bases and J by 6 bases, with 8 bases between. The CDR3 contains 13 residues. CDR3 residues: CASSLVPGDTQYF. The CDR3 nucleotides are TGCGCCAGCAGCTTGGTCCCGGGGGATACGCAGTATTTT.

This clonotype turned up a few times. The chain carries TRBV7-2 and TRBJ1-5; no firm D call. The V end lost 2 bases, the J end lost 4 bases, and 12 bases lay between the germline ends. Germline assignment: CDR1 SGHTA and CDR2 FQGNSA. This CDR3 spans 15 amino acids. CDR3 loop: CASSLYQGQNQPQHF. The CDR3 DNA follows: TGTGCCAGCAGCTTATATCAAGGGCAAAATCAGCCCCAGCATTTT.

This clonotype was seen ten or more times. The V and J genes are TRBV24-1 and TRBJ2-3; D is perhaps TRBD2 (5 bases). The CDR3 contains 16 residues. V was shortened by 3 bases and J by 0 bases, with 12 bases between the two germline ends. CDR1 is KGHDR, CDR2 SFDVKD, per germline. The CDR3 loop is CATSDGLILSTDTQYF. CDR3 nucleotide sequence: TGTGCCACCAGTGATGGACTCATCCTTAGCACAGATACGCAGTATTTT.